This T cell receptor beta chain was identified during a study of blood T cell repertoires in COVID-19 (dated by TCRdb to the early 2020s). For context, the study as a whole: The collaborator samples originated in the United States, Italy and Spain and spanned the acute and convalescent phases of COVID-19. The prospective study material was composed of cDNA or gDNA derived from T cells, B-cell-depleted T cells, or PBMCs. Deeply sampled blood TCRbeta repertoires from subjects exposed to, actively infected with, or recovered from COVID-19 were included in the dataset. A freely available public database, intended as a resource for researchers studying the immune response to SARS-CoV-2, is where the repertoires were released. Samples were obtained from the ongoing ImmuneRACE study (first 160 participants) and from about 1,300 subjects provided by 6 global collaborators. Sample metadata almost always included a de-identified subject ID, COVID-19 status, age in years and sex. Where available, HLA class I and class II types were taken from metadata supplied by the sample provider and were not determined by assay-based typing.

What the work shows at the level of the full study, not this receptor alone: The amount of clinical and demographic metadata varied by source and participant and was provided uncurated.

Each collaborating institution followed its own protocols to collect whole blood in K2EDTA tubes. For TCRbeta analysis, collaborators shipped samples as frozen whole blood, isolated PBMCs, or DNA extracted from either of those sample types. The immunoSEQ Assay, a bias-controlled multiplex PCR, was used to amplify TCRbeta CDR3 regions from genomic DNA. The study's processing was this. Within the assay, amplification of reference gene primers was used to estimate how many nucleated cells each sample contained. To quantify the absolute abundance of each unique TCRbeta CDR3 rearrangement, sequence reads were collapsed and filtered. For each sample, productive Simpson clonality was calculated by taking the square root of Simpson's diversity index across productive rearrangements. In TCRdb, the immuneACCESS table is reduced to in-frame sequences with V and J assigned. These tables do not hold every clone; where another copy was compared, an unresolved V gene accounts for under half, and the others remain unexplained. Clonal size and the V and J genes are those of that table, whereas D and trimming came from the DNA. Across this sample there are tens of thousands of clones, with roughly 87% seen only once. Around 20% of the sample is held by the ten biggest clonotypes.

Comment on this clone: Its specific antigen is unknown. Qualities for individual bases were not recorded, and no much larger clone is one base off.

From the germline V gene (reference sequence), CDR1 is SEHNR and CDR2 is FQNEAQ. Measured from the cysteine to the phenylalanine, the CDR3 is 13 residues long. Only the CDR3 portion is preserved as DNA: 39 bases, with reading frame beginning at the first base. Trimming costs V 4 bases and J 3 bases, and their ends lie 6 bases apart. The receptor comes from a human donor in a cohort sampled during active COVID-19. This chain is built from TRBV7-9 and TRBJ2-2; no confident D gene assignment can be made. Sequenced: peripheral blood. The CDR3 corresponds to CASSSYDTGELFF. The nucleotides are TGTGCCAGCAGCTCCTACGACACCGGGGAGCTGTTTTTT.